The rows below give T cell receptor beta chains drawn from one sample of a study of control samples from healthy donors and cancer patients. The data were produced by immunoSEQ multiplex PCR, yet TCRdb's version contains in-frame clones alone and is incomplete. This table has 91,000 or so clones, roughly 92% appearing once. Sequenced input: blood. The source is a woman in her twenties or thirties in good health. The CDR3 runs from the conserved cysteine through the conserved F or W. A D gene is named only where the DNA matches it firmly. Rows give clone size only sometimes, using once, few, many, or a class for an expanded clone.

TRBJ2-2 | . | . | TRBV20-1 | TGCAGTGCTCGGCTAGCCGGGGAGCTGTTTTTT | CSARLAGELFF
TRBJ1-6 | . | . | TRBV7-9 | TGTGCCAGCAGCTTAGAAGTCGAGCATTCACCCCTCCACTTT | CASSLEVEHSPLHF
TRBJ1-4 | . | . | TRBV5-1 | TGCGCCAGCAGCACTTGGGAGGATGAAAAACTGTTTTTT | CASSTWEDEKLFF
TRBJ2-7 | . | . | TRBV4-1 | TGCGCCAGCAGCCAGATTGACAGATCCTACGAGCAGTACTTC | CASSQIDRSYEQYF
TRBJ1-2 | . | TRBD1 | TRBV7-6 | TGTGCCAGCAGCTTAGAAACAGGGGGCGGATATGGCTACACCTTC | CASSLETGGGYGYTF
TRBJ1-3 | . | . | TRBV28 | TGTGCCAGCAGTTTGAGGGTACGGTCTACTGGAAACACCATATATTTT | CASSLRVRSTGNTIYF
TRBJ2-7 | . | . | TRBV28 | TGTGCCAGCAGTTATCAGCCCGGGGGGCAGTACTTC | CASSYQPGGQYF
TRBJ1-1 | . | . | TRBV29-1 | TGCAGCGTTGAGAGGCAGAGGAACACTGAAGCTTTCTTT | CSVERQRNTEAFF
TRBJ1-6 | . | TRBD1 | TRBV28 | TGTGCCAGCAGTTTTCAAAGGGGGCTTGGTTCACCCCTCCACTTT | CASSFQRGLGSPLHF
TRBJ1-1 | few | . | TRBV7-2 | TGTGCCAGCTTGCCAGGGATGAACACTGAAGCTTTCTTT | CASLPGMNTEAFF
TRBJ2-7 | once | . | TRBV10-3 | TGTGCCATCAGTGAGTCGGGCGGGACCATGCCCTACGAGCAGTACTTC | CAISESGGTMPYEQYF